The clone carrying this T cell receptor beta chain was picked up many times. What it binds is not known. Germline values: CDR1 SEHNR, CDR2 FQNEAQ (reference sequence). The CDR3 is made up of 15 amino acids. J was trimmed by 3 bases and V by 5 bases; bases with no gene match: 7. The data originate from a study of T cells after yellow fever vaccination. Study information: For low cell numbers, libraries were made with SMART-Seq v4 Ultra Low Input.

Template-switching 5'RACE yielded the TCR cDNA; a universal primer site and UMIs were added in the process. TCRdb passed the 5' RACE reads through MiXCR, listing each CDR3 protein once. This sample has around 590,000 distinct CDR3 sequences, with 9% to 15% found just once. Overall study findings and caveats: Within FACS-sorted repertoires, abundant clonotypes contaminating from the bulk population could be present. Most clones from primary vaccination resurfaced after the booster (around 97% CD4, around 89% CD8).

The sample consisted of PBMCs, taken on the day of the yellow fever booster vaccination. The sequence was obtained from a man under 40 who received the YFV17D yellow fever vaccine. The genes are TRBV7-9 and TRBJ2-1; 7 bases are a match to TRBD2. CDR3 sequence: CASSPGGSVYNEQFF. CDR3 coding DNA: TGTGCCAGCAGCCCCGGCGGGAGCGTCTACAATGAGCAGTTCTTC.